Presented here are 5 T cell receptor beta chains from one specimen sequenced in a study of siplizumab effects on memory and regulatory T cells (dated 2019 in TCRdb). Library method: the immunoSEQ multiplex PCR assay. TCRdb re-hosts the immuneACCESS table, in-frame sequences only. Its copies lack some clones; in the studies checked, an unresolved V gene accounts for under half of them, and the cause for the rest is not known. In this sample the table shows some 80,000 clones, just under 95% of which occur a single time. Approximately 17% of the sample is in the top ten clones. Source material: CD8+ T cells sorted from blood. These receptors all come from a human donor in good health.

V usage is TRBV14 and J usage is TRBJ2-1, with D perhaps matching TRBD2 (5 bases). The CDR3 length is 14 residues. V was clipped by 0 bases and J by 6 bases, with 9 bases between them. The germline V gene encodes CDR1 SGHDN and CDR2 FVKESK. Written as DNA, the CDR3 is TGTGCCAGCAGCCAAGATCGAGGGCCCAATGAGCAGTTCTTC. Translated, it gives CASSQDRGPNEQFF.

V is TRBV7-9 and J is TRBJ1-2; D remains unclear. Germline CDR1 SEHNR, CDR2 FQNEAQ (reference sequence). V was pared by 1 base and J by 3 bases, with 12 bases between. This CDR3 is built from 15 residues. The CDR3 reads CASSLGMLMDYGYTF. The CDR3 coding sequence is TGTGCCAGCAGCTTAGGGATGTTGATGGACTATGGCTACACCTTC.

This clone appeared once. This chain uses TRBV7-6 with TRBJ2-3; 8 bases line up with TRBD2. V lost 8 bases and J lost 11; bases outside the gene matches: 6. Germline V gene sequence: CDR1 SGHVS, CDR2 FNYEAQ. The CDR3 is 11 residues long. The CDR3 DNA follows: TGTGCCAGCGGTCCGGGACTAGAGCAGTATTTT. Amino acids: CASGPGLEQYF.

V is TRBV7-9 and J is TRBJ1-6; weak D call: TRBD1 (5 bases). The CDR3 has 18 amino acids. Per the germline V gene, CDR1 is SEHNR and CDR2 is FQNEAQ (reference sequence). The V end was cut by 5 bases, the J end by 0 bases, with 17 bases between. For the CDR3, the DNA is TGTGCCAGCAGCCCCCCCGTGACAGAGGACTCCTATAATTCACCCCTCCACTTT. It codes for CASSPPVTEDSYNSPLHF.

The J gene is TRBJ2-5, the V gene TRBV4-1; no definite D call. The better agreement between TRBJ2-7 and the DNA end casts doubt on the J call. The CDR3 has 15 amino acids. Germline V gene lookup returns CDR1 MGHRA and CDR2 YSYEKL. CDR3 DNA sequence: TGCGCCAGCAGCCAAGATCAAGTTCCTACCTACGAGCAGTACTTC. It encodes CASSQDQVPTYEQYF.